A selection of T cell receptor beta chains follows, all from one sample in a study of cytomegalovirus exposure and HLA in healthy donors. TCRdb's copy holds only in-frame clones and misses some; the assay was immunoSEQ multiplex PCR. This sample has some 200,000 clones, with roughly four fifths found just once. The sample consisted of PBMCs. These receptors all stem from a girl aged 5 to 17 in good health and CMV-seronegative. Each CDR3 is given with its conserved first and last residue. Each record gives: D gene, J gene, clone size, V gene, CDR3 protein, CDR3 DNA. A D gene is named only where the DNA matches it firmly. Clone size appears in some rows only: once, few, many, or a class for an expanded clone.

TRBD1 | TRBJ1-2 | once | TRBV2 | CASGRGLNYGYTF | TGTGCCAGTGGAAGGGGGCTTAACTATGGCTACACCTTC
TRBD2 | TRBJ2-2 | - | TRBV7-7 | CASSLFSTSGSGELFF | TGTGCTAGCAGCTTATTCTCGACTAGCGGCTCCGGGGAGCTGTTTTTT
- | TRBJ1-3 | - | TRBV28 | CASSFNSGNTIYF | TGTGCCAGCAGTTTCAACTCTGGAAACACCATATATTTT
- | TRBJ1-1 | - | TRBV29-1 | CSVPGRNTEAFF | TGCAGCGTCCCGGGGAGGAACACTGAAGCTTTCTTT
TRBD2 | TRBJ2-7 | - | TRBV6-1 | CASSEGTSVTHEQYF | TGTGCCAGCAGTGAAGGGACTAGTGTTACCCACGAGCAGTACTTC
- | TRBJ1-6 | - | TRBV10-1 | CASRGPRNSPLHF | TGCGCCAGCAGGGGGCCTCGGAATTCACCCCTCCACTTT
- | TRBJ2-7 | - | TRBV27 | CASSPSNTKQYF | TGTGCCAGCAGTCCGTCAAACACGAAGCAGTACTTC
- | TRBJ2-7 | - | TRBV28 | CASRGQRVLGEQYF | TGTGCCAGCCGGGGACAACGTGTTTTGGGTGAGCAGTACTTC
- | TRBJ1-4 | - | TRBV18 | CASSPRTPATNEKLFF | TGTGCCAGCTCACCTAGGACACCGGCAACTAATGAAAAACTGTTTTTT
- | TRBJ2-1 | - | TRBV6-4 | CASSGNRGGQQFF | TGTGCCAGCAGTGGGAACAGGGGAGGTCAGCAGTTCTTC
- | TRBJ2-5 | once | TRBV28 | CASSPRQFLQETQYF | TGTGCCAGCAGTCCCCGACAGTTCCTCCAAGAGACCCAGTACTTC
TRBD1 | TRBJ2-5 | - | TRBV19 | CASSQNLQGAWETQYF | TGTGCCAGTAGCCAGAACTTGCAGGGGGCTTGGGAGACCCAGTACTTC